Sequencing of this T cell receptor beta chain was carried out in a study of T cells in Graves' hyperthyroidism and ophthalmopathy (dated by TCRdb to between 2018 and 2021). With respect to the entire study: Peripheral blood was collected at initial diagnosis, before any treatment. Once sampling was done, hyperthyroidism patients were given methimazole at a starting dose of 30 mg daily, whereas ophthalmopathy patients were given high-dose intravenous methylprednisolone. Whether ophthalmopathy could be predicted prospectively was tested in an independent validation cohort made up of 18 to 20 hyperthyroidism patients plus 17 patients who later progressed to ophthalmopathy. The roughly 100 discovery patients were randomly split 7:3 into training and test sets. TCR Vbeta CDR3 sequencing of roughly 140 peripheral blood samples (43 ophthalmopathy, 70 to 85 hyperthyroidism and approximately 17 progressor patients) is reported in the paper. Thyroid tissue and blood T-cell repertoires from roughly six Graves' hyperthyroidism patients were also compared in the study. TCR V-J signatures able to tell the groups apart were searched for in a discovery cohort of 95 or so patients, of whom 43 had Graves' ophthalmopathy and about 60 had stable Graves' hyperthyroidism.

Overall study outcomes, separate from this receptor: Ophthalmopathy was separated from stable hyperthyroidism by a 13 V-J signature model, with about 86% sensitivity and about 81% specificity obtained in cross-validation and 80%/75% obtained in testing. Most expanded thyroid clonotypes (frequency above 0.001) were also detected in blood, a finding suggesting that blood repertoires may reflect thyroid immune responses. In validation, the model predicted progression to ophthalmopathy with approximately 71% sensitivity and about 72% specificity, a median of 6.5 months before onset. No statistical method was used to set the sample size in advance, and investigators knew the group allocation.

This clonotype was observed a handful of times. No cognate antigen has been identified for it. No much larger clone is present one base from it, and per-base qualities are unavailable. The CDR3, cysteine through phenylalanine, is 15 amino acids long. The DNA shown is the 45-base CDR3, in frame from base 1. CDR1 and CDR2, per the germline V gene (reference sequence), are LNHNV and YYDKDF. V is cut by 3 bases and J by 2 bases, and the space between the germline ends is 13 bases. The TCR beta CDR3 regions were amplified from the RNA transcripts. The TCR CDR3 was subjected to a first round of RT-PCR using the HTBI primer set and the Qiagen OneStep RT-PCR kit. A second multiplex PCR round built the libraries, followed by size selection and purification. Sequencing of the libraries was done on an Illumina HiSeq2000 using paired-end 100 bp reads. From the authors' description of their analysis: Raw data were processed with SOAPnuke, discarding reads with adapters, uncalled bases, mean Phred below 15, or no exact constant-primer or identifier match. High-quality paired reads were merged with COPE v1.2.5, and unique nucleotide sequences were defined as clonotypes. MiTCR v1.1 was used to align the clonotypes against IMGT TRBV, TRBD and TRBJ reference segments. Only V-J combinations with frequency above 0.0001, covering roughly 99% of repertoires, were analysed. A TCS score was defined as the ratio between F50 (clonal expansion) and ExV (chaos), using BLOSUM62-based TCRdist between CDR3 peptides within each V-J. Welch's t-statistics and random forest reduced around 510 V-J features to 10 to 15, which were used in a naive Bayes classifier (R e1071). The similarity between thyroid and blood repertoires was quantified using the Morisita-Horn index. Starting from the raw public reads, TCRdb applied fastp trimming at Q25, assembled clones with MiXCR and retained in-frame beta chains. Records with the same CDR3 protein are collapsed into one entry carrying the most frequent genes and DNA. The V and J calls shown here were made by TCRdb, not taken from the authors' results. In all, the sample holds approximately 870,000 distinct CDR3 sequences, and around 39% of those were seen once. Approximately 8.7% of the sample is held by the ten biggest clonotypes.

Stable Graves' hyperthyroidism was defined as the absence of progression to ophthalmopathy over 18 months of follow-up. The hyperthyroidism patients were between 18 and 65 years old and newly diagnosed, with a disease duration of less than 2 months. Patients with uncontrolled infections, other autoimmune diseases, pregnancy or lactation were excluded. Clinical symptoms, serum thyroxine and TRAb, thyroid ultrasound, and orbital computed tomography formed the basis for the diagnoses. PBMCs were isolated from more than 8 ml of fresh peripheral blood by Ficoll-Paque density gradient centrifugation. Total RNA was extracted using Trizol reagent, and RNA quality was assessed on an Agilent 2100 Bioanalyzer.

The receptor's source is a man aged 18 to 30 with Graves' hyperthyroidism. The rearrangement combines TRBV15 with TRBJ2-5; too little of a D gene remains to name it. The sample taken for sequencing was blood. The nucleotides read TGTGCCACCAGCAGTTTCAAAGTCCCACAAGAGACCCAGTACTTC. This translates into CATSSFKVPQETQYF.